The 11 T cell receptor beta chains below were found in one sample sequenced in a study of radiation and T cells in renal cell carcinoma. Time point noted: blood 4 weeks post-SBRT, at nephrectomy. Treatment indicated: 15 Gy SBRT to primary tumor, nephrectomy 4 weeks later. Using immunoSEQ multiplex PCR, the repertoire was profiled, and TCRdb retains in-frame clones only, with some absent. The sample consists of around 95,000 clones, approximately 82% of them appearing once. Source: blood, taken from a patient whose treatment included radiotherapy and nephrectomy. The origin of the receptors is a man aged 60 to 69 with renal cell carcinoma.

The chain recombines TRBV6-5 with TRBJ2-3; 8 bases fit TRBD2. With 2 bases clipped from V and 3 bases from J, the junction kept 4 bases outside the gene matches. The CDR3 loop spans 15 amino acids. Germline values: CDR1 MNHEY, CDR2 SVGAGI. The CDR3 reads CASSYGPSGTDTQYF. The CDR3 DNA sequence: TGTGCCAGCAGTTACGGTCCTAGCGGGACAGATACGCAGTATTTT.

The chain is built from TRBV10-3 and TRBJ2-1, with D perhaps TRBD1 or TRBD2 (5 bases each). The CDR3 covers 18 residues. Per germline, CDR1 ENHRY and CDR2 SYGVKD. V was clipped by 4 bases and J by 8 bases, with 27 bases between them. CDR3 protein: CAISAGFGGGDGDDEQFF. CDR3 bases: TGTGCCATCAGTGCTGGGTTTGGGGGTGGTGATGGTGATGATGAGCAGTTCTTC.

The V call is TRBV11-2, the J call TRBJ2-2, with TRBD2 matching 8 bases. The V gene's germline CDR1 is SGHAT and CDR2 FQNNGV. V was clipped by 1 base and J by 5 bases; unmatched bases: 9. This CDR3 has 17 amino acids. The CDR3 loop reads CASSLAGGPGKTGELFF. The CDR3 DNA reads as TGTGCCAGCAGCTTAGCGGGAGGGCCTGGAAAGACCGGGGAGCTGTTTTTT.

The chain links TRBV27 to TRBJ1-1; D gene ambiguous. Between the trimmed V and J ends, which lost 3 bases and 7 bases, there was a span of 12 bases. Germline-derived CDR1 and CDR2 are MNHEY and SMNVEV (reference sequence). The CDR3 consists of 13 residues. The CDR3 coding sequence is TGTGCCAGCAGTTTTAAAGGGCGGGGTGAAGCTTTCTTT. It translates to CASSFKGRGEAFF.

The chain uses TRBV19 and TRBJ1-1; the match to TRBD1 covers 10 bases. The CDR3 extends over 14 amino acids. Trimming removed 5 bases from V and 7 bases from J; junction bases left unmatched: 7. CDR1 and CDR2 (germline): LNHDA, SQIVND (reference sequence). This CDR3 is CASSLSGTGDEAFF. CDR3 nucleotide sequence: TGTGCCAGTAGTCTCTCCGGGACAGGGGATGAAGCTTTCTTT.

The CDR3 region has the DNA TGTGCCAGCAGCGTAGATCCAGGCGGCACAGATACGCAGTATTTT. Amino acid sequence: CASSVDPGGTDTQYF. The chain combines TRBV9 with TRBJ2-3; D remains ambiguous. V was cut by 0 bases and J by 1 base, with 9 bases left in between. This CDR3 is built from 15 residues. Germline V lookup: CDR1 SGDLS, CDR2 YYNGEE.

The chain recombines TRBV5-1 with TRBJ2-3; TRBD2 aligns across 10 bases. Looked up from germline, CDR1 is SGHRS and CDR2 is YFSETQ. CDR3 length: 16 amino acids. The ends lost 4 bases at V and 3 bases at J; junction bases unmatched: 8. CDR3 sequence (DNA): TGCGCCAGCAGCCCGGGGACTAGCGAGGTGACAGATACGCAGTATTTT. Its translation: CASSPGTSEVTDTQYF. The whole variable domain, remainder taken from reference TRBV5-1 and TRBJ2-3, is KAGVTQTPRYLIKTRGQQVTLSCSPISGHRSVSWYQQTPGQGLQFLFEYFSETQRNKGNFPGRFSGRQFSNSRSEMNVSTLELGDSALYLCASSPGTSEVTDTQYFGPGTRLTVL.

This clone was found once. The chain carries TRBV29-1 and TRBJ2-5; D is possibly TRBD1 (6 bases). V shed 0 bases and J shed 2 bases, with 13 bases lying between them. The germline gives CDR1 SQVTM, CDR2 ANQGSEA. The CDR3 is 15 residues long. CDR3 DNA sequence: TGCAGCGTTGAAGAGGGCAGGGGCTTTCAAGAGACCCAGTACTTC. The encoded protein is CSVEEGRGFQETQYF. The full variable domain, rest sourced from reference TRBV29-1 and TRBJ2-5, is SAVISQKPSRDICQRGTSLTIQCQVDSQVTMMFWYRQQPGQSLTLIATANQGSEATYESGFVIDKFPISRPNLTFSTLTVSNMSPEDSSIYLCSVEEGRGFQETQYFGPGTRLLVL.

The chain joins TRBV30 to TRBJ1-4; TRBD1 agrees at 11 bases. The CDR3 sequence is 17 residues long. Per germline, CDR1 GTSNPN and CDR2 SVGIG (reference sequence). V lost 1 base and J lost 1; bases outside the gene matches: 5. The CDR3 sequence: CAWSDKDRGQTNEKLFF. The CDR3 coding sequence is TGTGCCTGGAGTGATAAGGACAGGGGGCAAACTAATGAAAAACTGTTTTTT.

The V and J genes are TRBV5-1 and TRBJ2-5; TRBD2 agrees at 10 bases. Looked up from germline, CDR1 is SGHRS and CDR2 is YFSETQ. The CDR3 runs 15 residues. The V and J ends lost 0 bases and 3 bases, in that order; junction bases with no gene match: 2. The CDR3 sequence: CASSLGSGGEETQYF. CDR3 coding DNA: TGCGCCAGCAGCTTGGGCAGCGGGGGGGAAGAGACCCAGTACTTC.

V is TRBV28 and J is TRBJ2-7; D is uncertain. The V and J ends lost 6 bases and 12 bases respectively, with 18 bases between them. CDR1 and CDR2 (germline): MDHEN, SYDVKM. The CDR3 contains 12 residues. In nucleotides, the CDR3 is TGTGCCAGCAGCCCTCCCGACTCCTTCCCGTACTTC. This encodes CASSPPDSFPYF.